These T cell receptor beta chains were read from a single sample in a study of cytomegalovirus exposure and HLA in healthy donors. The table came from immunoSEQ multiplex PCR; TCRdb's copy has only in-frame clones and leaves some out. Of approximately 150,000 clones listed, roughly 80% are singletons. Sequencing used PBMCs. The receptors shown here come from a woman aged 50 to 65 in good health and CMV-seronegative. Each CDR3 is given with its conserved first and last residue. Each record gives: D gene, V gene, J gene, clone size, CDR3 DNA, CDR3 protein. A D gene is named only where the DNA matches it firmly. Size tells how often a clone was seen (once, few, many) or the class of an expanded clone, and some rows leave it out.

>-|TRBV29-1|TRBJ1-2|-
TGCAGCGTTGTCGAAAACTCGGGCTATGGCTACACCTTC
CSVVENSGYGYTF
>TRBD1|TRBV5-1|TRBJ2-3|-
TGCGCCAGCAGCACCTCCCTGACAGGGGTTAGCACAGATACGCAGTATTTT
CASSTSLTGVSTDTQYF
>-|TRBV6-4|TRBJ1-1|-
TGTGCCAGCAGCAGAGAAACAGGCACTGAAGCTTTCTTT
CASSRETGTEAFF
>-|TRBV21-1|TRBJ2-7|once
TGTGCCAGCATAGCTACGGGGTCCACCTACGAGCAGTACTTC
CASIATGSTYEQYF
>TRBD2|TRBV4-1|TRBJ2-2|few
TGCGCCAGCAGCCCTGGGACTAGCGGGGGGGGCACCGGGGAGCTGTTTTTT
CASSPGTSGGGTGELFF
>TRBD1|TRBV7-2|TRBJ2-3|-
TGTGCCAGCAGCCCGCGGACAGGGCAAGATACGCAGTATTTT
CASSPRTGQDTQYF
>TRBD1|TRBV4-3|TRBJ1-1|-
TGCGCCAGCAGCCAGGGATTACCGGGACAGGCAGATGAAGCTTTCTTT
CASSQGLPGQADEAFF
>-|TRBV5-1|TRBJ2-3|-
TGCGCCAGCAGCTTGGCACAGAGCACAGATACGCAGTATTTT
CASSLAQSTDTQYF
>-|TRBV7-2|TRBJ2-2|-
TGTGCCAGCAGCGCCCGACACCTCCTAACCACCGGGGAGCTGTTTTTT
CASSARHLLTTGELFF
>TRBD1|TRBV30|TRBJ1-2|-
TGTGCCTGGAGTCCCCTTCCGAGACAGGGGGCTCGGTATGGCTACACCTTC
CAWSPLPRQGARYGYTF
>TRBD1|TRBV28|TRBJ2-7|-
TGTGCCAGCAGTTGGGGACAGGGGCCTCGGGAGCAGTACTTC
CASSWGQGPREQYF
>-|TRBV5-4|TRBJ1-2|-
TGTGCCAGCAGCTTAGGACAAAGCCATGGCTACACCTTC
CASSLGQSHGYTF
>-|TRBV7-3|TRBJ2-2|-
TGTGCCAGCAGCTTGGCGGTGTACGGGGAGCTGTTTTTT
CASSLAVYGELFF
>-|TRBV5-5|TRBJ1-2|-
TGTGCCAGCAGCCCGAGGACAGAGTCCTATGGCTACACCTTC
CASSPRTESYGYTF
>TRBD1|TRBV5-1|TRBJ1-4|-
TGCGCCAGCAGCCGAGGGACAGGGCGAGGTGAAAAACTGTTTTTT
CASSRGTGRGEKLFF
>TRBD1|TRBV5-4|TRBJ2-7|few
TGTGCCAGCAGCTTGAGGGGGACAGGGTCCTACGAGCAGTACTTC
CASSLRGTGSYEQYF
>TRBD1|TRBV7-3|TRBJ1-6|-
TGTGCCAGCAGCTTAATGGGGACAGGGAATAATTCACCCCTCCACTTT
CASSLMGTGNNSPLHF
>-|TRBV28|TRBJ1-5|-
TGTGCCAGCCTTTCTCGTAATCAGCCCCAGCATTTT
CASLSRNQPQHF
>-|TRBV7-2|TRBJ1-1|-
TGTGCCAGCAGCTTAGCGCGGCAGGGGATGCATTTCTTT
CASSLARQGMHFF
>-|TRBV14|TRBJ1-4|-
TGTGCCAGCAGCCACCAAAGGGGATTCGAAAAACTGTTTTTT
CASSHQRGFEKLFF
>-|TRBV5-1|TRBJ2-1|few
TGCGCCAGCAGCTTCGGAGGTTACAATGAGCAGTTCTTC
CASSFGGYNEQFF
>TRBD1|TRBV2|TRBJ1-4|once
TGTGCCAGCACGGGAGGGACAGGGGTGGAAAAACTGTTTTTT
CASTGGTGVEKLFF
>-|TRBV28|TRBJ1-2|-
TGTGCCACTCAAGACAGCACAATTAACTATGGCTACACCTTC
CATQDSTINYGYTF
>TRBD2|TRBV5-1|TRBJ2-7|-
TGCGCCAGCAGCTTCCGACTAGCGGGGGGCCTAGCCTACGAGCAGTACTTC
CASSFRLAGGLAYEQYF
>TRBD2|TRBV7-2|TRBJ2-1|-
TGTGCCAGCAGCTTAGAAGGAACTAGCGGGAGGTACTACAATGAGCAGTTCTTC
CASSLEGTSGRYYNEQFF
>-|TRBV19|TRBJ2-7|-
TGTGCCTCCAGTGGTTCGGCGGGCACCTACGAGCAGTACTTC
CASSGSAGTYEQYF
>TRBD2|TRBV14|TRBJ2-5|-
TGTGCCAGCAGCCACTTACTAGCGGGAGGCGAGACCCAGTACTTC
CASSHLLAGGETQYF
>-|TRBV6-5|TRBJ1-1|-
TGTGCCAGCAGCTCGCCGGGGTACCATACTGAAGCTTTCTTT
CASSSPGYHTEAFF
>TRBD2|TRBV28|TRBJ2-7|-
TGTGCCAGCAGTTTACCGCGTCCGGGACTAAGCTTCTACGAGCAGTACTTC
CASSLPRPGLSFYEQYF
>TRBD2|TRBV28|TRBJ2-1|-
TGTGCCAGCAGTTCCTGGACTAGCGGGAGATTGGATGAGCAGTTCTTC
CASSSWTSGRLDEQFF
>TRBD1|TRBV5-1|TRBJ2-2|-
TGCGCCAGCAGCCCCAGAGGGGGCGGCACCGGGGAGCTGTTTTTT
CASSPRGGGTGELFF
>TRBD2|TRBV5-4|TRBJ2-1|-
TGTGCCAGCAGCTTCGGCCTAGCGGGAGACGGCTCCTACAATGAGCAGTTCTTC
CASSFGLAGDGSYNEQFF
>TRBD1|TRBV4-2|TRBJ2-2|-
TGTGCCAGCAGCCAAGAAGGACAGGGGGAGAACACCGGGGAGCTGTTTTTT
CASSQEGQGENTGELFF
>-|TRBV11-2|TRBJ2-3|once
TGTGCCAGCAGCTTAACTATGGCTAGCCGCCTTGCGGATACGCAGTATTTT
CASSLTMASRLADTQYF
>-|TRBV29-1|TRBJ2-2|few
TGCAGCGTTGCTTTGTCAGATAAACCCACCGGGGAGCTGTTTTTT
CSVALSDKPTGELFF
>-|TRBV5-1|TRBJ1-4|once
TGCGCCAGCAGCTTGGGATGGAGGGAAAAACTGTTTTTT
CASSLGWREKLFF
>TRBD1|TRBV19|TRBJ1-2|-
TGTGCCAGTAGTATCAGGGGGCGAAAGATTGATGGCTACACCTTC
CASSIRGRKIDGYTF
>-|TRBV28|TRBJ2-5|-
TGTGCCAGCAGCCTCGGGGGACAAGAGACCCAGTACTTC
CASSLGGQETQYF
>TRBD2|TRBV5-4|TRBJ2-7|-
TGTGCCAGCAGCTTTCCGGGACTAGCGGGCTACGAGCAGTACTTC
CASSFPGLAGYEQYF
>-|TRBV10-1|TRBJ2-2|few
TGCGCCAGCAGTGACTATAAGAACACCGGGGAGCTGTTTTTT
CASSDYKNTGELFF
>TRBD1|TRBV19|TRBJ2-1|-
TGTGCCAGTAGTATGGACAGGGGTAGCGGCAATGAGCAGTTCTTC
CASSMDRGSGNEQFF
>TRBD1|TRBV19|TRBJ2-3|-
TGTGCCAGTAGTAAACAGGGGCCAGATACGCAGTATTTT
CASSKQGPDTQYF
>-|TRBV7-3|TRBJ2-6|-
TGTGCCAGCAGCCAACAAGGAGGGGCTGGGGCCAACGTCCTGACTTTC
CASSQQGGAGANVLTF
>TRBD1|TRBV2|TRBJ1-5|-
TGTGCCAGCACCGAGGACAGGACCGATCAGCCCCAGCATTTT
CASTEDRTDQPQHF
>-|TRBV27|TRBJ2-7|-
TGTGCCAGCAGTTCCGGGACACATTACGAGCAGTACTTC
CASSSGTHYEQYF
>-|TRBV6-5|TRBJ1-1|-
TGTGCCAGCAGTCGTCAAACAGGGGAAGCTTTCTTT
CASSRQTGEAFF
>-|TRBV4-3|TRBJ2-7|-
TGCGCCAGCAGCCAAGATTTTCGCAGCTACGAGCAGTACTTC
CASSQDFRSYEQYF
>-|TRBV5-4|TRBJ1-1|-
TGTGCCAGCAGCTGGGCGGGGGCCAACACTGAAGCTTTCTTT
CASSWAGANTEAFF
>TRBD1|TRBV7-9|TRBJ2-5|-
TGTGCCAGCAGCTGGGTAGGGCAGGGGGAATCTGCAGAGACCCAGTACTTC
CASSWVGQGESAETQYF
>-|TRBV28|TRBJ1-1|-
TGTGCCAGCAGTTTCCCCCGGAGAGGCACTGAAGCTTTCTTT
CASSFPRRGTEAFF
>TRBD1|TRBV9|TRBJ2-7|-
TGTGCCAGCAGCGTGACAGGGACAAGCTACGAGCAGTACTTC
CASSVTGTSYEQYF
>TRBD1|TRBV7-9|TRBJ2-1|-
TGTGCCAGCAGCTATCCGGGACAGCAGAACAATGAGCAGTTCTTC
CASSYPGQQNNEQFF
>-|TRBV5-1|TRBJ1-3|-
TGCGCCAGCAGCTTGGAAACACAACCATCTGGAAACACCATATATTTT
CASSLETQPSGNTIYF
>-|TRBV5-4|TRBJ2-3|-
TGTGCCAGCAGCCCGGAGAGGGTGGTGACAGATACGCAGTATTTT
CASSPERVVTDTQYF
>TRBD1|TRBV7-9|TRBJ1-1|few
TGTGCCAGCAGCTGGAGGCAGGGGGCCACTGAAGCTTTCTTT
CASSWRQGATEAFF
>-|TRBV19|TRBJ1-6|-
TGTGCCAGTACCACGTGGGCAGGGAATTCACCCCTCCACTTT
CASTTWAGNSPLHF
>-|TRBV6-5|TRBJ1-1|-
TGTGCCAGCAGTTACGGGGCAGGGCAAGGAGCTTTCTTT
CASSYGAGQGAFF